Listed below are T cell receptor beta chains from one sample, sequenced in a study of blood T cells in healthy people across ages. Each CDR3 protein gets one entry after TCRdb re-called the 5' RACE reads with MiXCR. The data contain approximately 690,000 distinct CDR3 sequences, roughly 50% of them singletons. What was sequenced was blood. The receptors were sampled from a man in his 60s in good health. Each CDR3 is given with its conserved first and last residue. D genes are given only for firm matches. Clone size is shown for a subset of rows, as once, few, many or a class of expanded clone.

CASSQDPTGGAVYNEQFF | TGCGCCAGCAGCCAAGACCCCACTGGGGGGGCCGTCTACAATGAGCAGTTCTTC | TRBV4-3 | NA | TRBJ2-1 | NA
CASSYTPPGPRSSYEQYF | TGTGCCAGCAGTTACACTCCTCCGGGTCCCAGGAGCTCCTACGAGCAGTACTTC | TRBV6-5 | NA | TRBJ2-7 | few
CASRDSRYEQYF | TGTGCCAGCCGGGACAGCCGCTACGAGCAGTACTTC | TRBV4-2 | TRBD1 | TRBJ2-7 | many
CASSPPPLTYNEQFF | TGTGCCAGCAGTCCCCCACCTTTGACCTACAATGAGCAGTTCTTC | TRBV2 | NA | TRBJ2-1 | NA
CASSEYGGNQPQHF | TGTGCCAGCAGTGAATACGGGGGCAATCAGCCCCAGCATTTT | TRBV2 | NA | TRBJ1-5 | NA
CASNDRGQGYNEQFF | TGTGCCAGCAACGACAGGGGGCAAGGGTACAATGAGCAGTTCTTC | TRBV12-3/TRBV12-4 | TRBD1 | TRBJ2-1 | NA
CASSNRRRYKGEQFF | TGTGCCAGCAGCAACAGGCGTCGCTATAAAGGTGAGCAGTTCTTC | TRBV7-2 | NA | TRBJ2-1 | NA
CASRTSGGAGTGELFF | TGTGCCAGCAGGACTAGCGGGGGGGCCGGCACCGGGGAGCTGTTTTTT | TRBV12-3/TRBV12-4 | TRBD2 | TRBJ2-2 | once
CATSRDRAGPYSNQPQHF | TGTGCCACCAGCAGAGATCGGGCAGGCCCCTATAGCAATCAGCCCCAGCATTTT | TRBV15 | NA | TRBJ1-5 | once
CASNRVSQAEQFF | TGTGCCAGCAACAGGGTCTCTCAGGCTGAGCAGTTCTTC | TRBV2 | NA | TRBJ2-1 | few
CASSLASVETQYF | TGCGCCAGCAGCTTGGCTAGCGTCGAGACCCAGTACTTC | TRBV5-1 | NA | TRBJ2-5 | NA
CASRDGGALGEQYF | TGTGCCAGCCGTGACGGAGGGGCGCTTGGAGAGCAGTACTTC | TRBV6-5 | NA | TRBJ2-7 | few
CASSLQGSLETQYF | TGTGCCAGCAGCTTACAGGGATCTTTAGAGACCCAGTACTTC | TRBV7-2 | NA | TRBJ2-5 | few
CASSLEATMNTEAFF | TGTGCCAGCAGCTTAGAAGCGACAATGAACACTGAAGCTTTCTTT | TRBV7-8 | NA | TRBJ1-1 | NA
CSAPLAGASGTQYF | TGCAGTGCCCCACTAGCGGGGGCCTCGGGGACCCAGTACTTC | TRBV20-1 | TRBD2 | TRBJ2-5 | few
CASSQAPGQANYGYTF | TGCGCCAGCAGCCAAGCCCCGGGACAGGCTAACTATGGCTACACCTTC | TRBV4-1 | TRBD1 | TRBJ1-2 | NA
CAISELTGANTEAFF | TGTGCCATCAGTGAGCTGACCGGCGCGAACACTGAAGCTTTCTTT | TRBV10-3 | NA | TRBJ1-1 | NA
CATSDSLGEKLFF | TGTGCCACCAGTGACTCACTAGGGGAAAAACTGTTTTTT | TRBV24-1 | NA | TRBJ1-4 | NA
CSARRQGVNEKLFF | TGCAGTGCTAGAAGGCAGGGGGTCAATGAAAAACTGTTTTTT | TRBV20-1 | TRBD1 | TRBJ1-4 | NA
CASSLLSGTGIWNNEQFF | TGCGCCAGCAGCTTGCTCTCCGGGACAGGGATTTGGAACAATGAGCAGTTCTTC | TRBV5-1 | TRBD1 | TRBJ2-1 | NA
CASSLWRGNYGYTF | TGCGCCAGCAGCTTGTGGAGGGGGAACTATGGCTACACCTTC | TRBV5-1 | NA | TRBJ1-2 | few
CSAPTEGPYGYTF | TGCAGTGCTCCCACGGAAGGGCCCTATGGCTACACCTTC | TRBV20-1 | NA | TRBJ1-2 | once
CASSQEWTGGRRDTQYF | TGTGCCAGCAGCCAAGAGTGGACGGGGGGGCGGAGAGATACGCAGTATTTT | TRBV3-1 | TRBD2 | TRBJ2-3 | NA
CSVEDMSPQETQYF | TGCAGCGTTGAAGATATGAGTCCACAAGAGACCCAGTACTTC | TRBV29-1 | NA | TRBJ2-5 | NA
CASSGAGDEQFF | TGTGCCAGCAGTGGAGCAGGGGACGAGCAGTTCTTC | TRBV2 | NA | TRBJ2-1 | once
CSAGRLAGLYNEQFF | TGCAGCGCGGGTCGACTAGCGGGTTTGTACAATGAGCAGTTCTTC | TRBV29-1 | TRBD2 | TRBJ2-1 | few
CSAREGGDGYGYTF | TGCAGTGCTAGAGAAGGAGGGGATGGGTATGGCTACACCTTC | TRBV20-1 | NA | TRBJ1-2 | NA
CASSSTETGMNEQFF | TGTGCCAGCAGCTCAACGGAGACAGGGATGAATGAGCAGTTCTTC | TRBV3-1 | TRBD1 | TRBJ2-1 | few
CASTTAGGTYNEQFF | TGTGCCAGCACCACTGCCGGGGGTACCTACAATGAGCAGTTCTTC | TRBV7-2 | NA | TRBJ2-1 | few
CASSQTGAPSTDTQYF | TGCGCCAGCAGCCAAACAGGAGCACCTAGCACAGATACGCAGTATTTT | TRBV4-1 | NA | TRBJ2-3 | NA
CASQGARYNEQFF | TGTGCCAGTCAGGGGGCGCGATACAATGAGCAGTTCTTC | TRBV3-1 | TRBD1 | TRBJ2-1 | few
CASSSREDTQYF | TGCGCCAGCAGCAGCAGGGAGGATACGCAGTATTTT | TRBV5-1 | NA | TRBJ2-3 | NA
CASTKGRTRSETQYF | TGTGCCAGCACCAAGGGCAGGACTCGCTCGGAGACCCAGTACTTC | TRBV6-5 | NA | TRBJ2-5 | few
CAISEINTGKGETQYF | TGTGCCATCAGTGAGATTAACACGGGGAAGGGAGAGACCCAGTACTTC | TRBV10-3 | NA | TRBJ2-5 | few
CASSLGGGSTEAFF | TGTGCCAGCAGCCTAGGCGGAGGGTCCACTGAAGCTTTCTTT | TRBV5-1 | NA | TRBJ1-1 | NA
CASSLGTGGDSTF | TGTGCCAGCAGCCTCGGGACAGGGGGCGACAGCACCTTC | TRBV3-1 | TRBD1 | TRBJ1-2 | NA
CASSPDLSLGAGANVLTF | TGTGCCAGCAGCCCGGACCTATCCTTAGGGGCTGGGGCCAACGTCCTGACTTTC | TRBV11-1 | NA | TRBJ2-6 | NA
CASSLTGTPVEKLFF | TGTGCCAGCAGCCTAACCGGGACCCCCGTTGAAAAACTGTTTTTT | TRBV7-8 | NA | TRBJ1-4 | few
CASSQRTGWRNTEAFF | TGTGCCAGCAGCCAAAGGACAGGCTGGAGGAACACTGAAGCTTTCTTT | TRBV28 | TRBD1 | TRBJ1-1 | few
CASSPRVGLDQPQHF | TGCGCCAGCAGCCCCAGGGTGGGGTTGGATCAGCCCCAGCATTTT | TRBV4-1 | NA | TRBJ1-5 | NA
CASSSQGTGYTF | TGTGCCAGCAGCTCCCAGGGCACGGGCTACACCTTC | TRBV7-9 | NA | TRBJ1-2 | once
CSARPPTGGNSPLHF | TGCAGTGCTAGACCACCGACAGGGGGTAATTCACCCCTCCACTTT | TRBV20-1 | TRBD1 | TRBJ1-6 | NA